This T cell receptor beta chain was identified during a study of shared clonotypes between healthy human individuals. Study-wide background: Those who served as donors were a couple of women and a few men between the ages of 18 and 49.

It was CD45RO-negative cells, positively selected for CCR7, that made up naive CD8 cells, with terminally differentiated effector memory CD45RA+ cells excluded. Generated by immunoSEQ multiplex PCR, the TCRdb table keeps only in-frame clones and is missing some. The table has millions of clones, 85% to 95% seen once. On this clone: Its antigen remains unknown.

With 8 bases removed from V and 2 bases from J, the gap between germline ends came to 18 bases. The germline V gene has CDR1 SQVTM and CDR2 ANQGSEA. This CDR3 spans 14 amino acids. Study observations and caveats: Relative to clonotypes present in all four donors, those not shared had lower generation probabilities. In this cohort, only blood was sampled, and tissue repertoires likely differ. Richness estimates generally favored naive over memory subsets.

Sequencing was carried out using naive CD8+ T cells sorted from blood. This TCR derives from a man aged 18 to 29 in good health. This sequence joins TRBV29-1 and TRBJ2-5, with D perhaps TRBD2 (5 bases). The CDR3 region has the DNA TGCAGCCCCGGGCGGGCCATCCAACAAGAGACCCAGTACTTC. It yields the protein CSPGRAIQQETQYF.